Listed below are T cell receptor beta chains from one sample, sequenced in a study of early T cells in non-severe SARS-CoV-2 infection. TCRdb reanalysed the 5' RACE reads using MiXCR and keeps one entry per CDR3 protein. The table has around 55,000 distinct CDR3 sequences, under 7.5% seen once. The sample here was whole blood, taken at baseline. These receptors all stem from an adult who was a healthcare worker with PCR-confirmed SARS-CoV-2 infection or an uninfected control (not recorded which). The CDR3 runs from the conserved cysteine through the conserved F or W. A D gene is named only where the DNA matches it firmly. The size field is filled for only some rows; it gives once, few, many or a size class.

>TRBJ1-4|.|TRBV5-7|many|17
CASSLDRIRGTNEKLFF
TGTGCCAGCAGCTTAGACAGGATACGGGGGACTAATGAAAAACTGTTTTTT
>TRBJ1-2|TRBD1|TRBV10-3|many|14
CATHRTGEDYGYTF
TGTGCCACCCATCGGACAGGGGAGGACTATGGCTACACCTTC
>TRBJ2-5|.|TRBV9|.|11
CASSTPGPLDF
TGTGCCAGCAGCACCCCGGGTCCCCTAGACTTC
>TRBJ1-2|.|TRBV6-6|few|14
CASSYSDAGDRYTF
TGTGCCAGCAGTTACTCGGATGCAGGGGATCGCTACACCTTC
>TRBJ1-6|.|TRBV6-5|few|14
CASSRLPSGSPLHF
TGTGCCAGCAGCAGACTACCCTCCGGGTCACCCCTCCACTTT
>TRBJ2-5|.|TRBV27|few|13
CASSGHYQETQYF
TGTGCCAGCAGCGGACACTACCAAGAGACCCAGTACTTC
>TRBJ2-4|TRBD1|TRBV5-4|.|18
CASSLEGRGPLAKNIQYF
TGTGCCAGCAGCTTGGAGGGCAGGGGGCCTTTGGCCAAAAACATTCAGTACTTC
>TRBJ1-1|.|TRBV5-5|few|16
CASSTHPGVLNTEAFF
TGTGCCAGCAGCACCCATCCGGGGGTCTTGAACACTGAAGCTTTCTTT
>TRBJ1-3|.|TRBV4-3|many|16
CASSQKTGGSGNTIYF
TGCGCCAGCAGCCAAAAAACCGGGGGCTCTGGAAACACCATATATTTT
>TRBJ2-1|.|TRBV2|many|15
CASSVGETSYNEQFF
TGTGCCAGCAGTGTAGGGGAAACCTCCTACAATGAGCAGTTCTTC
>TRBJ2-1|.|TRBV28|many|12
CASSLYLNEQFF
TGTGCCAGCAGTTTATACCTGAATGAGCAGTTCTTC
>TRBJ1-4|.|TRBV6-5|.|13
CASSYEAKSKLFF
TGTGCCAGCAGTTACGAGGCCAAATCAAAACTGTTTTTT
>TRBJ1-2|.|TRBV27|many|14
CASSFQGPRSGVTF
TGTGCCAGCAGTTTTCAGGGGCCACGATCTGGCGTTACCTTC
>TRBJ1-1|.|TRBV27|.|13
CASNKNMNTEAFF
TGTGCCAGCAATAAGAACATGAACACTGAAGCTTTCTTT
>TRBJ2-4|TRBD1|TRBV6-1|many|17
CASSAGTGNKVINIQYF
TGTGCCAGCAGTGCCGGGACAGGGAATAAAGTAATAAACATTCAGTACTTC
>TRBJ1-2|TRBD1|TRBV3-1|few|14
CASSQPGQGEGYTF
TGTGCCAGCAGCCAACCCGGACAGGGCGAGGGCTACACCTTC
>TRBJ2-7|.|TRBV4-2|many|14
CASSQDRASYEQYF
TGTGCCAGCAGCCAAGATAGGGCCTCCTACGAGCAGTACTTC
>TRBJ1-4|.|TRBV29-1|many|13
CSARGGGNEKLFF
TGCAGCGCTAGAGGAGGGGGTAATGAAAAACTGTTTTTT
>TRBJ2-2|TRBD2|TRBV5-6|many|15
CASSLGTSGTGELFF
TGTGCCAGCAGCTTGGGAACTAGCGGGACCGGGGAGCTGTTTTTT
>TRBJ2-2|TRBD2|TRBV10-1|few|15
CASSESISGAGELFF
TGCGCCAGCAGTGAGTCGATTAGCGGGGCCGGGGAGCTGTTTTTT
>TRBJ2-6|.|TRBV6-2/TRBV6-3|many|17
CASSKPGLGSGANVLTF
TGTGCCAGCAGTAAACCGGGCCTGGGCTCTGGGGCCAACGTCCTGACTTTC
>TRBJ2-7|.|TRBV21-1|.|13
CASSSGRSYEQYF
TGTGCCAGCAGCTCGGGACGGTCCTACGAGCAGTACTTC
>TRBJ2-5|TRBD1|TRBV7-8|few|14
CASSQGAGKETQYF
TGTGCCAGCAGCCAGGGGGCGGGGAAAGAGACCCAGTACTTC
>TRBJ1-2|.|TRBV7-6|few|15
CASSLAPDAGWGYTF
TGTGCCAGCAGCTTAGCTCCGGACGCCGGCTGGGGCTACACCTTC
>TRBJ1-3|.|TRBV9|.|15
CASSVETASGNTIYF
TGTGCCAGCAGCGTAGAGACAGCCTCTGGAAACACCATATATTTT
>TRBJ2-7|.|TRBV6-5|few|14
CATPTGLNSYEQYF
TGTGCCACCCCGACGGGCCTTAACTCCTACGAGCAGTACTTC
>TRBJ2-3|TRBD2|TRBV2|.|14
CASALAGITDTQYF
TGTGCCAGCGCCTTAGCGGGGATCACAGATACGCAGTATTTT
>TRBJ1-4|.|TRBV4-2|few|15
CASSPGVTREEKLFF
TGTGCCAGCAGCCCGGGGGTTACGAGGGAGGAAAAACTGTTTTTT
>TRBJ1-3|.|TRBV4-3|few|15
CASSQERGPGNTIYF
TGCGCCAGCAGCCAAGAAAGGGGACCTGGAAACACCATATATTTT
>TRBJ2-3|.|TRBV7-2|many|13
CASSLDFTDTQYF
TGTGCCAGCAGCTTAGACTTCACAGATACGCAGTATTTT
>TRBJ2-2|.|TRBV11-2|.|14
CASSSKRNTGELFF
TGTGCCAGCAGCTCTAAGCGGAACACCGGGGAGCTGTTTTTT
>TRBJ2-7|.|TRBV27|many|14
CASSFAGFSLEQYF
TGTGCCAGCAGTTTTGCAGGGTTTTCTCTTGAGCAGTACTTC
>TRBJ1-2|.|TRBV12-3/TRBV12-4|many|13
CASSSKGNYGYTF
TGTGCCAGCAGCTCGAAGGGTAACTATGGCTACACCTTC
>TRBJ1-1|.|TRBV28|many|14
CASSPWAVDTEAFF
TGTGCCAGCAGCCCGTGGGCTGTCGACACTGAAGCTTTCTTT
>TRBJ2-7|.|TRBV20-1|few|12
CSAEGQLYEQYF
TGCAGTGCCGAGGGGCAGCTCTACGAGCAGTACTTC
>TRBJ1-5|TRBD1|TRBV25-1|.|15
CASSAGTGINQPQHF
TGTGCCAGCAGCGCAGGGACAGGCATCAATCAGCCCCAGCATTTT
>TRBJ2-5|.|TRBV7-2|once|15
CASSLRDSYQETQYF
TGTGCCAGCAGCTTGCGGGACAGCTACCAAGAGACCCAGTACTTC
>TRBJ1-2|.|TRBV12-3/TRBV12-4|many|14
CASSLSSGIDGYTF
TGTGCCAGCAGTCTCTCCTCAGGGATCGATGGCTACACCTTC
>TRBJ2-1|.|TRBV6-2/TRBV6-3|few|13
CASSYRDNNEQFF
TGTGCCAGCAGTTACCGGGACAACAATGAGCAGTTCTTC
>TRBJ2-5|TRBD2|TRBV30|few|19
CAWTQSRTSGSSYQETQYF
TGTGCCTGGACTCAGAGCCGGACTAGCGGGAGCTCGTACCAAGAGACCCAGTACTTC
>TRBJ2-7|.|TRBV7-2|few|15
CASSFSSTGAYEQYF
TGTGCCAGCAGCTTCAGTTCCACGGGAGCCTACGAGCAGTACTTC
>TRBJ2-1|.|TRBV29-1|.|15
CSVAPSPGRGDEQFF
TGCAGCGTCGCCCCATCCCCGGGCAGGGGCGATGAGCAGTTCTTC
>TRBJ2-1|.|TRBV12-3/TRBV12-4|many|17
CASSLGSKGGGKNEQFF
TGTGCCAGCAGTTTAGGTAGCAAGGGGGGAGGGAAGAATGAGCAGTTCTTC
>TRBJ2-3|.|TRBV4-2|many|15
CASSQAQPQRDTQYF
TGTGCCAGCAGCCAAGCTCAGCCTCAAAGAGATACGCAGTATTTT
>TRBJ1-2|TRBD1|TRBV6-5|few|14
CASIRTGGAGGYTF
TGTGCCAGCATCCGCACAGGGGGCGCGGGAGGCTACACCTTC
>TRBJ2-2|.|TRBV6-5|.|16
CASTNHQRHNTGELFF
TGTGCCAGCACCAACCACCAGAGACACAACACCGGGGAGCTGTTTTTT
>TRBJ1-1|.|TRBV21-1|.|15
CASILGHEFHTEAFF
TGTGCCAGCATCTTAGGACACGAATTTCACACTGAAGCTTTCTTT
>TRBJ2-3|TRBD2|TRBV6-2/TRBV6-3|few|14
CASTKAGSTDTQYF
TGTGCCAGCACCAAAGCGGGAAGCACAGATACGCAGTATTTT
>TRBJ2-2|.|TRBV24-1|many|14
CATSDFGGTGELFF
TGTGCCACCAGTGATTTTGGGGGCACCGGGGAGCTGTTTTTT
>TRBJ2-3|.|TRBV5-1|many|14
CASMDGGVGDTQYF
TGCGCCAGCATGGATGGGGGTGTAGGGGATACGCAGTATTTT
>TRBJ1-6|.|TRBV7-2|.|15
CASSSQGSYNSPLHF
TGTGCCAGCAGCTCGCAGGGCTCCTATAATTCACCCCTCCACTTT
>TRBJ1-6|TRBD1|TRBV28|few|15
CASSPRDSRGSPLHF
TGTGCCAGCAGTCCCAGGGACAGTAGAGGATCACCCCTCCACTTT
>TRBJ1-2|.|TRBV29-1|.|12
CSVEGFRDGYTF
TGCAGCGTTGAAGGTTTCCGGGATGGCTACACCTTC
>TRBJ1-2|TRBD1|TRBV6-2/TRBV6-3|many|15
CASSHAGTVNYGYTF
TGTGCCAGCAGTCACGCCGGGACAGTCAACTATGGCTACACCTTC
>TRBJ1-2|.|TRBV6-2/TRBV6-3|many|12
CASSTGQRKHTF
TGTGCCAGCAGTACCGGGCAGCGTAAGCACACCTTC
>TRBJ2-7|TRBD1|TRBV18|many|16
CASSQGQNLFGAEQYF
TGTGCCAGCTCGCAGGGACAGAATTTGTTCGGTGCCGAGCAGTACTTC
>TRBJ2-1|TRBD2|TRBV7-9|few|14
CASSPSGGYNEQFF
TGTGCCAGCAGCCCTAGCGGGGGGTACAATGAGCAGTTCTTC
>TRBJ2-1|.|TRBV20-1|many|13
CSAVRGTYNEQFF
TGCAGTGCCGTCCGGGGGACGTACAATGAGCAGTTCTTC
>TRBJ2-7|.|TRBV5-1|.|13
CASSLAVIYEQYF
TGCGCCAGCAGCTTGGCCGTCATCTACGAGCAGTACTTC
>TRBJ1-4|.|TRBV7-2|many|16
CASSLDLARANEKLFF
TGTGCCAGCAGCTTAGATCTAGCCAGAGCTAATGAAAAACTGTTTTTT